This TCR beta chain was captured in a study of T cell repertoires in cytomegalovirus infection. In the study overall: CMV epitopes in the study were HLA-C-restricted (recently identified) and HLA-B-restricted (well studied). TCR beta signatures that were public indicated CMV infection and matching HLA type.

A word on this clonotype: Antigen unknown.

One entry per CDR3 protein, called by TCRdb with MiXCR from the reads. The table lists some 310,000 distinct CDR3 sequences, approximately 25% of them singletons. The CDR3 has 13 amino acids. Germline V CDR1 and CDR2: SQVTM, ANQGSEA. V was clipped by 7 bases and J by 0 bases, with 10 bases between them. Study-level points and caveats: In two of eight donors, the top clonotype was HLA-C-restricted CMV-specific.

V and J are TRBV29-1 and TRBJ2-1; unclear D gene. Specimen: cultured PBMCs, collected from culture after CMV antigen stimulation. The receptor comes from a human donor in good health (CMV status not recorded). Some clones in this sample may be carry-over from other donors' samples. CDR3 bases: TGCAGCGGCTATCCCGGCTCCTACAATGAGCAGTTCTTC. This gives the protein CSGYPGSYNEQFF.